This T cell receptor beta chain is from a study of vaccination and CD4 T cells after COVID-19. The overall study: Convalescent persons amounted to six males plus four females, two of whom were Hispanic. Cellular stimulation was performed using overlapping spike peptides derived from SARS-CoV-2, HCoV-NL63, HCoV-OC43 and HCoV-229E.

Cultured CD4+ T cells had their DNA profiled by the Oncomine TCR Beta short-read assay. Each CDR3 protein gets one entry after TCRdb re-called the PCR reads with MiXCR. The table has about 14,000 distinct CDR3 sequences, 55% to 70% seen once. This CDR3 has 13 residues. Trimming took 2 bases from V and 2 from J, leaving 6 bases between them. The germline V gene encodes CDR1 SGHVS and CDR2 FQNEAQ. This clonotype has a single count. Its antigen is currently unknown. Sample treatment: approximately nine-day PBMC culture with coronavirus spike peptide pools or control peptides (ViraFEST assay). The chain recombines TRBV7-8 with TRBJ1-1; the D is unclear. This TCR was recovered from a human donor who had recovered from COVID-19. Sequencing input: CD4+ T cells from blood, cultured in vitro. This chain's CDR3 is CASSLTENTEAFF. The CDR3 DNA follows: TGTGCCAGCAGCTTAACGGAAAACACTGAAGCTTTCTTT.